This T cell receptor (beta chain) originates from a study of blood T cell repertoires in COVID-19. Only in-frame clones appear in the TCRdb table, and some are missing; sequencing was by immunoSEQ multiplex PCR. The data hold under 200,000 clones, with under 95% observed a single time. Trimming cost V 3 bases and J 5 bases, with 19 bases left between them. This CDR3 has 16 amino acids. Germline V lookup: CDR1 MNHNS, CDR2 SASEGT. The specimen was peripheral blood. V gene TRBV6-1 combines with J gene TRBJ2-5, with D possibly TRBD2 on 6 matching bases. This TCR was recovered from a man aged 18-30 years with acute or convalescent COVID-19. The CDR3 here is CASSDLGLRWGETQYF. The CDR3 DNA reads TGTGCCAGCAGTGATCTCGGACTACGGTGGGGCGAGACCCAGTACTTC.